Below, one T cell receptor beta chain is given with its context. There is no known antigen for this receptor. Base qualities are not recorded, but no much larger clone differs from it by a single base. The data originate from a study of blood T cell repertoires in COVID-19 (dated by TCRdb to about 2020). At the level of the whole study: Collaborator samples came from the United States, Italy and Spain and covered acute and convalescent phases of COVID-19. HLA class I and class II types, where available, came from metadata supplied by the sample provider rather than from assay-based typing. A de-identified subject ID, COVID-19 status, age in years and sex were almost always included in the sample metadata. The samples were drawn from the first 160 participants of the ongoing ImmuneRACE study and from 1,254 subjects provided by 6 global collaborators. Deeply sampled blood TCRbeta repertoires from subjects exposed to, actively infected with, or recovered from COVID-19 were included in the dataset. The prospective study material was composed of cDNA or gDNA derived from T cells, B-cell-depleted T cells, or PBMCs. The repertoires were released in a freely available public database intended as a resource for research on the immune response to SARS-CoV-2.

TCRbeta CDR3 regions were amplified from genomic DNA using the immunoSEQ Assay, a bias-controlled multiplex PCR. The authors' pipeline ran thus. The number of nucleated cells in each sample was estimated from the amplification of reference gene primers within the assay. Sequence reads were collapsed and filtered to measure the absolute abundance of every unique TCRbeta CDR3 rearrangement. For each sample, productive Simpson clonality was calculated as the square root of Simpson's diversity index over productive rearrangements. Imported from immuneACCESS, the table was reduced by TCRdb to in-frame sequences with V and J called. These copies leave out some clones; in studies compared against another copy, an unresolved V gene accounts for under half, and the cause of the remainder is not known. D and trimming come from the DNA, and the V and J calls and clone size come from that table. The sample table lists 260,000 or so clones, approximately 86% of them with a count of one. The ten largest clones add up to just over 2.5% of the sample.

V is shortened by 5 bases, J by 5 bases, and the region joining them spans 18 bases. The germline V gene sets CDR1 to MNHEY and CDR2 to SVGAGI. Taken from cysteine to phenylalanine, the CDR3 has 15 residues. Only the CDR3 part of the read is kept: 45 bases, read in frame from the first base. Results and caveats for the whole study, not just this receptor: How much clinical and demographic metadata was included differed by source and by participant, and the metadata was provided uncurated.

Participants in the prospective study were aged 18 to 89 years, lived in about two dozen United States geographic areas, and enrolled through a virtual design. In the prospective study, participants were assigned to cohorts based on the clinical history participants reported in a screening survey and a study questionnaire. Each participant in the prospective study had whole blood, serum and a nasopharyngeal or oropharyngeal swab collected by mobile phlebotomists. Over a 2-month period, participants in the prospective study had the option of providing additional blood draws and questionnaires. Before DNA extraction, prospective study blood samples were shipped either frozen or at room temperature.

The source is a woman aged 25 to 39 with acute COVID-19. Rearrangement joined TRBV6-5 to TRBJ1-1, with an unclear D gene assignment. The sequencing sample was made of PBMCs or T cells enriched from blood (not recorded which). The CDR3 sequence is CASSPAGEGGTEAFF. The nucleotide sequence reads as follows: TGTGCCAGCAGTCCAGCTGGGGAGGGAGGGACTGAAGCTTTCTTT.